This entry is about one T cell receptor beta chain. Using immunoSEQ multiplex PCR, the repertoire was profiled, and TCRdb retains in-frame clones only, with some absent. This repertoire shows roughly 40,000 clones, roughly three quarters found once; its top ten account for more than 7.5%. CDR3 size: 13 residues. V lost 6 bases and J 3 bases, leaving 11 bases between the germline ends. Germline V gene lookup returns CDR1 MNHEY and CDR2 SMNVEV (reference sequence). This record belongs to a study of blood T cell repertoires in COVID-19. The gene calls are TRBV27 and TRBJ1-1; D unresolved. Sequencing was done on a sample of peripheral blood. The sequence derives from a man between 70 and 80 years old with active or convalescent COVID-19. CDR3 residues: CASRTGDHTEAFF. The CDR3 DNA reads as TGTGCCAGCAGGACGGGAGATCACACTGAAGCTTTCTTT.